The 22 T cell receptor beta chains listed next were all sequenced from one sample in a study of T cells in Graves' hyperthyroidism and ophthalmopathy. Amplification of TCR beta CDR3 regions used RNA as the template. The HTBI primer set was used in a first-round RT-PCR of the TCR CDR3. TCRdb recomputed calls from the multiplex PCR reads with MiXCR, one row per CDR3 protein. The repertoire holds a few hundred thousand distinct CDR3 sequences, with about 18% as singletons. Input material: blood. These receptors came from a man younger than 35 with Graves' ophthalmopathy.

This clonotype showed up just a few times. The chain has TRBV19 and TRBJ1-1; unclear D gene. Trimming cost V 3 bases and J 7 bases, with 9 bases left between them. The germline CDR1 and CDR2 sequences are LNHDA and SQIVND (reference sequence). The CDR3 runs 12 residues. The CDR3 coding sequence is TGTGCCAGTAGTATCACCCCCAGTGAAGCTTTCTTT. It specifies CASSITPSEAFF.

This clonotype occurred a few times. The V gene is TRBV6-1, the J gene TRBJ1-2; TRBD1 aligns across 7 bases. Germline V gene lookup returns CDR1 MNHNS and CDR2 SASEGT. This CDR3 is built from 13 residues. With V trimmed by 7 bases and J by 4 bases, 6 bases remained unmatched. CDR3 coding DNA: TGTGCCAGCACCGCGGACAGGATCTATGGCTACACCTTC. Its protein product is CASTADRIYGYTF.

In its sample, this clonotype was seen a few times. This chain connects TRBV7-9 to TRBJ2-1; TRBD2 might be the D (5 bases). Trimming pared 0 bases from V and 2 bases from J, leaving 8 bases between. The length of the CDR3 is 15 residues. Germline V gene lookup returns CDR1 SEHNR and CDR2 FQNEAQ (reference sequence). The CDR3 nucleotides read TGTGCCAGCAGCTTAGCGGGAGTAGCCTACAATGAGCAGTTCTTC. It yields the protein CASSLAGVAYNEQFF.

The chain is built from TRBV5-5 and TRBJ1-6; D gene ambiguous. CDR1 and CDR2 (germline): SGHKS, YYEKEE (reference sequence). The V end lost 4 bases, the J end lost 9 bases, and 14 bases lay between the germline ends. The CDR3 has 14 amino acids. The DNA for the CDR3 is TGTGCCAGCAGCCCTAGGGAGACGATTTCACCCCTCCACTTT. It translates to CASSPRETISPLHF. Full variable domain (remainder filled in from reference TRBV5-5 and TRBJ1-6): DAGVTQSPTHLIKTRGQQVTLRCSPISGHKSVSWYQQVLGQGPQFIFQYYEKEERGRGNFPDRFSARQFPNYSSELNVNALLLGDSALYLCASSPRETISPLHFGNGTRLTVT.

V gene TRBV24-1 combines with J gene TRBJ1-2; D ambiguous. V lost 4 bases and J lost 4, with 12 bases in between. The CDR3 is 14 amino acids. Germline CDR1 reads KGHDR; CDR2 reads SFDVKD. In DNA form, the CDR3 reads TGTGCCACCAGTGACTCAGACGGAGCCTATGGCTACACCTTC. This encodes CATSDSDGAYGYTF.

This clonotype was seen at least ten times. The chain combines TRBV7-3 with TRBJ1-2; 7 positions match TRBD1. The CDR3 is 13 amino acids. The germline V gene encodes CDR1 SGHTA and CDR2 FQGTGA. V lost 4 bases, J lost 8 bases, and 7 bases stayed unmatched. The CDR3 bases are TGTGCCAGCAGCTCACAGGGGATGGTAGGCTACACCTTC. Amino acid sequence: CASSSQGMVGYTF. Full variable domain (outside the CDR3, taken from reference TRBV7-3 and TRBJ1-2): GAGVSQTPSNKVTEKGKYVELRCDPISGHTALYWYRQSLGQGPEFLIYFQGTGAADDSGLPNDRFFAVRPEGSVSTLKIQRTERGDSAVYLCASSSQGMVGYTFGSGTRLTVV.

This clonotype was recorded at least ten times. The genes are TRBV20-1 and TRBJ1-2, with unresolved D. The CDR3 extends over 14 amino acids. Germline V gene data show CDR1 as DFQATT and CDR2 as SNEGSKA (reference sequence). The V and J ends lost 2 bases and 3 bases respectively, with 13 bases between them. The CDR3 region has the DNA TGCAGTGCTAGAATCCGGGCTGGAGACTATGGCTACACCTTC. Protein: CSARIRAGDYGYTF.

The sample holds a few counts of this clonotype. The chain employs TRBV7-9 and TRBJ2-7, with 12 bases fitting TRBD1. J lost 5 bases, V lost 10 bases, and 6 bases had no gene match. The CDR3 is 13 residues long. Germline CDR1 SEHNR, CDR2 FQNEAQ (reference sequence). The CDR3 spells CAIPGQGANEQYF. CDR3 bases: TGTGCCATCCCGGGACAGGGGGCTAACGAGCAGTACTTC.

The chain carries TRBV4-2 and TRBJ1-1, with D possibly TRBD1 on 6 matching bases. Trimming cost V 7 bases and J 0 bases, with 15 bases left between them. This CDR3 comprises 15 residues. The germline CDR1 and CDR2 sequences are LGHNA and YNFKEQ. The CDR3 DNA sequence: TGTGCCAGCAAGCCCGGGACAAGTTTGAACACTGAAGCTTTCTTT. Translation gives CASKPGTSLNTEAFF.

This clonotype has a count of ten or more. The chain employs TRBV28 and TRBJ2-7; 8 bases fit TRBD1. With V trimmed by 5 bases and J by 1 base, 13 bases remained unmatched. Germline V gene data show CDR1 as MDHEN and CDR2 as SYDVKM. CDR3 length equals 17 residues. CDR3 nucleotide sequence: TGTGCCAGCAGTCCCCCCCCAGGACAGGGAGGATCCTACGAGCAGTACTTC. This codes for CASSPPPGQGGSYEQYF.

This clonotype was seen only a few times. The chain joins TRBV12-3 or TRBV12-4 to TRBJ1-2; D is ambiguous. Trimming pared 3 bases from V and 6 bases from J, leaving 11 bases between. The CDR3 consists of 13 residues. This CDR3 reads CASSFSTGNGYTF. CDR3 sequence (DNA): TGTGCCAGCAGTTTTAGCACCGGGAATGGCTACACCTTC.

This chain uses TRBV11-3 with TRBJ1-1; the match to TRBD1 covers 9 bases. V shed 5 bases, J shed 8 bases, and the junction held 9 bases outside the gene matches. The CDR3 loop spans 14 amino acids. Per germline, CDR1 SGHNT and CDR2 YENEEA. CDR3 amino acids: CASSQMDRGKEAFF. CDR3 sequence (DNA): TGTGCCAGCAGCCAAATGGACAGGGGTAAAGAAGCTTTCTTT.

The CDR3 DNA sequence: TGTGCCAGCAGCCGCCCGGGACTAGCGGGGCCGTCCTACGAGCAGTACTTC. This sequence encodes CASSRPGLAGPSYEQYF. V is TRBV3-1 and J is TRBJ2-7, with 13 bases aligning to TRBD2. This CDR3 has 17 amino acids. V was clipped by 4 bases and J by 1 base; unmatched bases: 7. CDR1 and CDR2 (germline): LGHDT, YNNKEL (reference sequence).

This clonotype was counted between two and nine times. The chain has TRBV12-3 or TRBV12-4 and TRBJ2-3, with 11 bases identical to TRBD2. Trimming cost V 5 bases and J 7 bases; bases outside gene matches: 5. The CDR3 spans 14 residues. The CDR3, as DNA: TGTGCCAGCAGTGTACTAGCGGGGGATAATACGCAGTATTTT. It is translated as CASSVLAGDNTQYF.

This clonotype occurred many times. The chain links TRBV11-2 to TRBJ2-7; TRBD1 matches at 10 bases. The germline gives CDR1 SGHAT, CDR2 FQNNGV. Trimming took 5 bases from V and 6 from J; bases not matched to a gene: 4. The CDR3 totals 13 residues. CDR3 sequence (DNA): TGTGCCAGCAGCCCCGGGACAGGGGCCGAGCAGTACTTC. Its translation: CASSPGTGAEQYF.

This clonotype came up many times. The chain recombines TRBV12-3 or TRBV12-4 with TRBJ2-3; 8 bases fit TRBD2. CDR3 length: 17 residues. Trimming took 5 bases from V and 4 from J; bases not matched to a gene: 14. The CDR3 sequence: CASSATYSGAWADTQYF. Written as DNA, the CDR3 is TGTGCCAGCAGTGCCACGTATAGCGGGGCCTGGGCAGATACGCAGTATTTT.

Concerning this clonotype: This may arise from a read error, as a much more abundant clone is one base away. The CDR3 sequence is CSVESHGGAEAFF. The CDR3 coding sequence is TGCAGCGTTGAATCTCACGGGGGTGCTGAAGCTTTCTTT. The chain has TRBV29-1 and TRBJ1-1; tentative D call: TRBD1 (5 bases). This CDR3 comprises 13 residues. CDR1 SQVTM and CDR2 ANQGSEA come from the germline V gene. The germline V and J ends were trimmed by 2 bases and 6 bases, with 13 bases remaining between them.

This clonotype was detected a few times. The chain uses TRBV6-5 and TRBJ1-4, with D unclear. The germline gives CDR1 MNHEY, CDR2 SVGAGI. The CDR3 spans 16 residues. Trimming took off 2 bases at V and 0 bases at J, with 10 bases between the two ends. As DNA, the CDR3 is TGTGCCAGCAGTTACCAAGGATTTGCAACTAATGAAAAACTGTTTTTT. Translated, it gives CASSYQGFATNEKLFF.

The chain is built from TRBV2 and TRBJ2-7, with D unresolved. CDR3 length: 12 residues. In germline, CDR1 is SNHLY, CDR2 FYNNEI. The V end lost 1 base, the J end lost 1 base, and 2 bases lay between the germline ends. The CDR3 loop reads CASSEESYEQYF. CDR3 coding DNA: TGTGCCAGCAGTGAAGAGTCCTACGAGCAGTACTTC.

A remark on this clonotype: With a much larger clone just one base away, this may be a read error. The chain has TRBV11-3 and TRBJ2-2; 10 bases match TRBD1. Germline V gene sequence: CDR1 SGHNT, CDR2 YENEEA. Unmatched junction bases numbered 13, after V lost 5 bases and J lost 4 bases. CDR3 length equals 18 residues. CDR3: CASSPRTSGTGATGELFF. The CDR3 DNA follows: TGTGCCAGCAGCCCCCGAACCTCCGGGACAGGGGCCACCGGGGAGCTGTTTTTT.

This clonotype was seen repeatedly, ten times or more. V is TRBV5-1 and J is TRBJ1-4, with D perhaps TRBD1 (5 bases). Germline loops: CDR1 SGHRS, CDR2 YFSETQ. V lost 4 bases to trimming and J lost 7 bases, with 14 bases between them. The CDR3 loop spans 14 amino acids. The CDR3: CASSRGRNIEKLFF. CDR3 coding DNA: TGCGCCAGCAGCCGGGGGAGGAATATTGAAAAACTGTTTTTT.

This clonotype showed up many times. V usage is TRBV12-3 or TRBV12-4 and J usage is TRBJ1-5; TRBD1 aligns across 9 bases. J lost 13 bases, V lost 5 bases, and 6 bases had no gene match. The CDR3 covers 12 residues. CDR3 DNA: TGTGCCAGCAGTAACAGGACAGGGGCTCAGCATTTT. It is translated as CASSNRTGAQHF.